The 11 T cell receptor beta chains below were found in one sample sequenced in a study of human T cells and chemical hapten exposure. Regarding time point: patch test 1, 2 weeks after DPC sensitization. Treatment: therapeutic diphenylcyclopropenone sensitization with weekly scalp DPC. TCRdb reprocessed the RACE reads via MiXCR and lists one record per CDR3 protein. This table has 300,000 to 350,000 distinct CDR3 sequences, around 7% appearing once. The sequencing here drew on whole blood, taken in connection with sensitization to the hapten diphenylcyclopropenone (DPC). These TCRs come from a woman aged 18 to 35 with alopecia areata. Some clones in this sample may be carry-over from other donors' samples.

The J gene is TRBJ1-2, the V gene TRBV27; 11 nucleotides agree with TRBD1. CDR3 length equals 15 residues. V dropped 6 bases and J dropped 1; count of bases not matched to a gene: 4. CDR1 and CDR2 (germline): MNHEY, SMNVEV (reference sequence). CDR3 sequence: CASRGTGGINYGYTF. The CDR3 coding sequence is TGTGCCAGCAGGGGGACAGGGGGAATTAACTATGGCTACACCTTC.

The CDR3 reads CASTKGDRADTIYF. CDR3 sequence (DNA): TGTGCCAGCACCAAAGGTGACAGGGCGGACACCATATATTTT. This rearrangement joins TRBV12-3 or TRBV12-4 to TRBJ1-3; 7 bases map to TRBD1. Trimming took 7 bases from V and 8 from J; bases not matched to a gene: 11. This CDR3 region has 14 residues.

The V call is TRBV4-3, the J call TRBJ1-2; 9 bases fit TRBD1. The V segment lost 0 bases and the J segment 7 bases; nucleotides outside the gene matches: 6. This CDR3 region has 15 residues. CDR1 and CDR2 (germline): LGHNA, YSLEER. The CDR3 DNA follows: TGCGCCAGCAGCCAAGAGTTACAGGGGGCTTTTGGCTACACCTTC. Protein: CASSQELQGAFGYTF.

As DNA, the CDR3 is TGTGCCAGCAAACCCCTTGACAGGAACTCCTACGAGCAGTACTTC. It translates to CASKPLDRNSYEQYF. The rearrangement joins TRBV27 to TRBJ2-7; D is possibly TRBD1 (6 bases). The CDR3 length is 15 residues. V was cut by 7 bases and J by 0 bases, with 16 bases left in between. Germline V lookup: CDR1 MNHEY, CDR2 SMNVEV (reference sequence).

Only a few counts were recorded for this clonotype. The chain recombines TRBV6-2 or TRBV6-3 with TRBJ1-5; the match to TRBD1 covers 8 bases. This CDR3 is built from 16 residues. The J segment lost 2 bases and the V segment lost 6 bases, leaving 9 bases of the junction unmatched. The germline gives CDR1 MNHEY, CDR2 SVGEGT. CDR3 DNA sequence: TGTGCCAGCAGATCATACGGACAGGGAGGCAATCAGCCCCAGCATTTT. Its protein is CASRSYGQGGNQPQHF.

This clonotype was observed a handful of times. The chain is built from TRBV6-2 or TRBV6-3 and TRBJ1-2; no clear D. CDR1 is MNHEY and CDR2 is SVGEGT in the germline V gene. Trimming cost V 7 bases and J 4 bases, with 16 bases left between them. CDR3 size: 14 residues. CDR3 in amino acids: CASTPERLPYGYTF. CDR3 nucleotides: TGTGCCAGCACTCCGGAGAGACTACCCTATGGCTACACCTTC.

The V call is TRBV4-1, the J call TRBJ1-2, with D tentatively TRBD1 (6 bases). CDR1 and CDR2 (germline): MGHRA, YSYEKL. The CDR3 extends over 17 amino acids. Trimming removed 0 bases at V and 2 bases at J, with 16 bases between. The CDR3 loop reads CASSQEISGGRNYGYTF. CDR3 bases: TGCGCCAGCAGCCAAGAAATCTCCGGGGGGCGCAACTATGGCTACACCTTC.

J is TRBJ2-3 and V is TRBV20-1; weak D call: TRBD2 (5 bases). The length of the CDR3 is 16 residues. From germline, CDR1 is DFQATT and CDR2 SNEGSKA (reference sequence). V was shortened by 0 bases and J by 1 base, with 14 bases between the two germline ends. The CDR3 is CSARDLSSAGTDTQYF. CDR3 coding DNA: TGCAGTGCTAGAGATCTCAGTAGCGCGGGCACAGATACGCAGTATTTT.

This clonotype showed up just a few times. The J gene is TRBJ1-6, the V gene TRBV4-3; 8 bases line up with TRBD1. This CDR3 comprises 18 residues. Per germline, CDR1 LGHNA and CDR2 YSLEER. After removal of 1 base from V and 9 bases from J, the junction contained 14 bases not matched to a gene. The chain's CDR3 is CASSQGVPTGTGGSPLHF. The DNA of the CDR3 is TGCGCCAGCAGCCAAGGGGTGCCGACGGGGACAGGTGGTTCACCCCTCCACTTT.

This clonotype was observed a handful of times. The gene calls are TRBV27 and TRBJ2-7; 9 bases align to TRBD2. Trimming took 4 bases from V and 6 from J; bases not matched to a gene: 10. CDR3 length: 15 amino acids. Germline V lookup: CDR1 MNHEY, CDR2 SMNVEV (reference sequence). The CDR3 nucleotides are TGTGCCAGCAGTTCGCACCAGCGGGGGGACGCCGAGCAGTACTTC. It translates to CASSSHQRGDAEQYF.

This clonotype came up a few times. This chain connects TRBV7-2 to TRBJ1-2; possible D gene TRBD1, 5 bases. The CDR3 contains 13 residues. Germline-derived CDR1 and CDR2 are SGHTA and FQGNSA. The germline V and J ends were trimmed by 5 bases and 3 bases, with 10 bases remaining between them. The CDR3 DNA reads TGTGCCAGCAGCCCCAGGACACACTATGGCTACACCTTC. It is translated as CASSPRTHYGYTF.